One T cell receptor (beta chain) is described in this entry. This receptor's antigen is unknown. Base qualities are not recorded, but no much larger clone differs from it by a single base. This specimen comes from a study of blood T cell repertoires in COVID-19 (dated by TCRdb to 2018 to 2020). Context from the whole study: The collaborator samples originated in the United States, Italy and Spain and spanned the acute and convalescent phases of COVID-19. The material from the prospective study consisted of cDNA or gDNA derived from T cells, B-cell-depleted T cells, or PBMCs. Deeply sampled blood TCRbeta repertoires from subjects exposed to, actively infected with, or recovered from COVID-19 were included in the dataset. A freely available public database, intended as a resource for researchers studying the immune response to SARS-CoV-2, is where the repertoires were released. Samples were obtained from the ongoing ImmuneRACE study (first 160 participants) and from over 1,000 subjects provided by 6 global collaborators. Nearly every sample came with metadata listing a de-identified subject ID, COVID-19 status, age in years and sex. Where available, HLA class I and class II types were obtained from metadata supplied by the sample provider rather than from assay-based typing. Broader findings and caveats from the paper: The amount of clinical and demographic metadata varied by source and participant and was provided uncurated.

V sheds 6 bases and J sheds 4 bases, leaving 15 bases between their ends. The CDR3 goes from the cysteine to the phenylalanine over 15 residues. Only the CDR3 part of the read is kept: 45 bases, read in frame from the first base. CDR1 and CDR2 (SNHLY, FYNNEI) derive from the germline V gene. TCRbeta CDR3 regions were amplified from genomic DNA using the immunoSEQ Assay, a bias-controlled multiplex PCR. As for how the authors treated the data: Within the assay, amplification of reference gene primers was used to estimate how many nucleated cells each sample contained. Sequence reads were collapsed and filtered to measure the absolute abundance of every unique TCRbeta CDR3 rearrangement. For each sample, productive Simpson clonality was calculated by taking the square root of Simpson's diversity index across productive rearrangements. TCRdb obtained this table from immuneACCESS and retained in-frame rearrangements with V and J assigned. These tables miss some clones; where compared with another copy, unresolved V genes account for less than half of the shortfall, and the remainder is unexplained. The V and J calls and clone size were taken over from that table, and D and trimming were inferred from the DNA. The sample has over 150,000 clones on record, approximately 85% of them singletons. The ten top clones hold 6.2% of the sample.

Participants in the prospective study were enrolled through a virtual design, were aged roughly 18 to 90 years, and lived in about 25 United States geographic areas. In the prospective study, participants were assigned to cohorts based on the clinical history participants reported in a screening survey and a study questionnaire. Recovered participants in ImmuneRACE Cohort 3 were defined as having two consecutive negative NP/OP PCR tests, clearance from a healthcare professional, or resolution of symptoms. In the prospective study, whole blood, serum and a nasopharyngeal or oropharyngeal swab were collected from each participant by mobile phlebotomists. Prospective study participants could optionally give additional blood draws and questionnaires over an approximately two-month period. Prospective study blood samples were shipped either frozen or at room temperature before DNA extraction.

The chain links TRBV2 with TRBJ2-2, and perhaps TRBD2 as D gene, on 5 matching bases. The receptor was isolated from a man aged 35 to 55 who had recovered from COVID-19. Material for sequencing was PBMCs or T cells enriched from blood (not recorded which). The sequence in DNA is TGTGCCAGCAGGGCGGAGGCTCCTATCACCGGGGAGCTGTTTTTT. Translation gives CASRAEAPITGELFF.